This TCR beta chain was observed in a study of T cell responses to AZD1222 COVID-19 vaccine. Whole-study results and caveats: Variant regions that are unmutated are reportedly the target of nearly half of spike-specific TCRs. The span of vaccine-associated CD4 TCRs extended across spike, with dominance at 160-218 and 743-854. Baseline seropositivity occurred in only six AZD1222 recipients. Increased Spike-specific TCR breadth and depth were observed after two AZD1222 doses.

As for this clone: What it recognizes is unknown.

The CDR3 spans 12 residues. The V gene's germline CDR1 is LNHDA and CDR2 SQIVND (reference sequence). The V gene lost 7 bases and the J gene lost 12 bases, with 18 bases spanning the gap. TCRdb keeps only in-frame clones here, not all; method: immunoSEQ multiplex PCR. The data show about 140,000 clones, around nine tenths seen once. This chain connects TRBV19 to TRBJ1-2; unclear D gene. This receptor was taken from an adult in good health. The source material was peripheral blood, sampled on day 0 of AZD1222 vaccination. The CDR3 DNA reads TGTGCCAGTAACGACGGAAACTGGGTGGACACCTTC. Translating gives CASNDGNWVDTF.